This TCR beta chain was identified in a study of T cells in Graves' hyperthyroidism and ophthalmopathy. This clonotype appeared many times. Deletions cut 6 bases from V and 5 bases from J, with 20 bases between. Germline V gives CDR1 MNHEY, CDR2 SMNVEV (reference sequence). The CDR3 spans 15 residues. TCR beta CDR3 sequences were amplified from RNA transcripts. First-round RT-PCR targeting the TCR CDR3 was performed with the HTBI primer set. TCRdb called the multiplex PCR reads again in MiXCR, with one record for every CDR3 protein. The table includes about 130,000 distinct CDR3 sequences, more than 20% detected once.

This TCR was recovered from a woman aged 50 to 60 with Graves' hyperthyroidism that later progressed to Graves' ophthalmopathy. The V call is TRBV27, the J call TRBJ2-7, with D perhaps matching TRBD1 (6 bases). Sample: blood. The CDR3 DNA reads as TGTGCCAGCAGAGACGTGACAGGACGCTGGGACGAGCAGTACTTC. Protein product: CASRDVTGRWDEQYF.